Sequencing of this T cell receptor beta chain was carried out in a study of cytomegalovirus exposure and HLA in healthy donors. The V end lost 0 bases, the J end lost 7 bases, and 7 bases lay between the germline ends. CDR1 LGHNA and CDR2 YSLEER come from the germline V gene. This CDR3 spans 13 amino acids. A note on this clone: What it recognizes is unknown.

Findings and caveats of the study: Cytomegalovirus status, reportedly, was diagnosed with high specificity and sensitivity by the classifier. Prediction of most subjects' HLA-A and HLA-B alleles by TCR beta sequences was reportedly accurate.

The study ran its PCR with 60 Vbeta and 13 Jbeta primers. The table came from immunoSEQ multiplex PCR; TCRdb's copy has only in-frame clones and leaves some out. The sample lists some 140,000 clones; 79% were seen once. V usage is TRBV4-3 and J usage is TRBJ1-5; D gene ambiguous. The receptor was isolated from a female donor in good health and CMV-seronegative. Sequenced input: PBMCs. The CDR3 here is CASSQDARQPQHF. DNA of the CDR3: TGCGCCAGCAGCCAAGATGCTCGGCAGCCCCAGCATTTT.